Detailed here is one T cell receptor beta chain. The data were obtained in a study of blood T cell repertoires in COVID-19. Sequenced by immunoSEQ multiplex PCR; TCRdb stores in-frame clones only, minus some. The sample lists 470,000 or so clones, approximately 85% occurring once. Per germline, CDR1 SGHDN and CDR2 FVKESK. V lost 4 bases to trimming and J lost 2 bases, with 8 bases between them. The CDR3 has 14 amino acids. The clonotype originates from a human donor in a cohort sampled during active COVID-19. Source material: peripheral blood. The chain employs TRBV14 and TRBJ2-2; D gene unclear. CDR3 sequence: CASSPFLNTGELFF. The CDR3 DNA is TGTGCCAGCAGCCCGTTCCTCAACACCGGGGAGCTGTTTTTT.